The 23 T cell receptor beta chains reported below all come from one sample, sequenced in a study of T cell responses to AZD1222 COVID-19 vaccine. Repertoires were generated with immunoSEQ multiplex PCR, while TCRdb's copy carries only in-frame clones and drops some. Of around 80,000 clones in the sample, 85% to 95% were seen once. The sample here was peripheral blood, taken 28 days after the second AZD1222 dose. All receptors come from an adult who received the AZD1222 COVID-19 vaccine.

This clone came up once. This chain links TRBV6-2 or TRBV6-3 with TRBJ1-1, with TRBD1 identical over 9 bases. This CDR3 has 15 amino acids. CDR1 MNHEY and CDR2 SVGEGT come from the germline V gene. J gave up 5 bases and V 6 bases, and 10 bases lay outside the gene matches. CDR3 loop: CASSRPRTGETEAFF. The CDR3 nucleotides read TGTGCCAGCAGCCGTCCGAGGACAGGGGAGACTGAAGCTTTCTTT.

The chain combines TRBV4-2 with TRBJ1-5; D call uncertain. V dropped 1 base and J dropped 7 bases, with 14 bases sitting between them. CDR1 LGHNA and CDR2 YNFKEQ come from the germline V gene. The CDR3 sequence is 15 residues long. This CDR3 reads CASSQVGGKGQPQHF. The CDR3 bases are TGTGCCAGCAGCCAAGTTGGAGGGAAAGGCCAGCCCCAGCATTTT.

The V and J genes are TRBV2 and TRBJ2-6, with D possibly matching TRBD2 (5 bases). Trimming took 7 bases from V and 2 from J, leaving 6 bases between them. The CDR3 is 13 amino acids. Germline values: CDR1 SNHLY, CDR2 FYNNEI. CDR3 in amino acids: CASMRAGANVLTF. CDR3 bases: TGTGCCAGCATGAGGGCTGGGGCCAACGTCCTGACTTTC.

The rearrangement joins TRBV28 to TRBJ2-7, with D unresolved. This CDR3 has 13 amino acids. Germline-derived CDR1 and CDR2 are MDHEN and SYDVKM. The germline V and J ends were trimmed by 3 bases and 3 bases, with 9 bases remaining between them. Here the CDR3 reads CASSLGDVYEQYF. The CDR3 nucleotides are TGTGCCAGCAGTTTGGGTGATGTCTACGAGCAGTACTTC.

The chain recombines TRBV5-1 with TRBJ2-7, with D maybe TRBD1 (6 bases). The CDR3 loop spans 15 amino acids. Germline CDR1 reads SGHRS; CDR2 reads YFSETQ. V was trimmed by 1 base and J by 6 bases, leaving 17 bases between them. This CDR3 reads CASSLSQGRESEQYF. In DNA form, the CDR3 reads TGCGCCAGCAGCTTGTCCCAGGGGCGCGAGTCCGAGCAGTACTTC.

The chain is built from TRBV3-1 (or the pseudogene TRBV3-2) and TRBJ2-5; 7 nucleotides match TRBD2. The CDR3 runs to 14 residues. Unmatched junction bases numbered 3, after V lost 4 bases and J lost 1 base. Per germline, CDR1 LGHDT and CDR2 YNNKEL (reference sequence). CDR3 protein: CASSLAGIQETQYF. The CDR3 region has the DNA TGTGCCAGCAGCCTAGCGGGTATCCAAGAGACCCAGTACTTC.

The chain uses TRBV28 and TRBJ1-1; 7 bases map to TRBD1. J was trimmed by 2 bases and V by 8 bases; bases with no gene match: 2. Looked up from germline, CDR1 is MDHEN and CDR2 is SYDVKM. The CDR3 has 12 amino acids. Here the CDR3 DNA reads TGTGCCAGCCGGACAGGCAACACTGAAGCTTTCTTT. As protein: CASRTGNTEAFF.

This chain joins TRBV6-5 and TRBJ2-3; D is possibly TRBD2 (5 bases). The CDR3 sequence is 16 residues long. V was shortened by 2 bases and J by 6 bases, with 18 bases between the two germline ends. Germline lookup yields CDR1 MNHEY and CDR2 SVGAGI. The CDR3 reads CASSYSGSAQGDTQYF. In DNA, the CDR3 is TGTGCCAGCAGTTACAGTGGGAGCGCCCAAGGCGATACGCAGTATTTT.

This sequence joins TRBV7-9 and TRBJ2-1; D possibly corresponds to TRBD2 (5 bases). With 3 bases removed from V and 9 bases from J, the gap between germline ends came to 15 bases. This CDR3 contains 14 residues. Germline lookup yields CDR1 SEHNR and CDR2 FQNEAQ (reference sequence). CDR3 in DNA: TGTGCCAGCAGCTTTTCCGGGGTGGTGGGTGAGCAGTTCTTC. Protein: CASSFSGVVGEQFF.

The chain is built from TRBV11-2 and TRBJ2-2; 10 bases match TRBD2. CDR3 length: 15 amino acids. The V and J ends lost 1 base and 6 bases, in that order; junction bases with no gene match: 2. The V gene's germline CDR1 is SGHAT and CDR2 FQNNGV. CDR3 nucleotide sequence: TGTGCCAGCAGCTTAGGACTAGCGGGTCCCGGGGAGCTGTTTTTT. This translates into CASSLGLAGPGELFF. The full variable domain, completed using reference TRBV11-2 and TRBJ2-2, is EAGVAQSPRYKIIEKRQSVAFWCNPISGHATLYWYQQILGQGPKLLIQFQNNGVVDDSQLPKDRFSAERLKGVDSTLKIQPAKLEDSAVYLCASSLGLAGPGELFFGEGSRLTVL.

This chain uses TRBV7-6 with TRBJ2-3; tentatively, D is TRBD2 (6 bases). Germline loops: CDR1 SGHVS, CDR2 FNYEAQ. The length of the CDR3 is 16 residues. Trimming stripped 3 bases from V and 5 bases from J, with 18 bases between. The CDR3 coding sequence is TGTGCCAGCAGCTTTCTCGCGTCGGGAGAAGAAGATACGCAGTATTTT. It is translated as CASSFLASGEEDTQYF.

The rearrangement joins TRBV11-2 to TRBJ2-7; TRBD1 is a possible D gene (6 bases). The germline gives CDR1 SGHAT, CDR2 FQNNGV. This CDR3 comprises 14 residues. Trimming cost V 6 bases and J 0 bases, with 12 bases left between them. The CDR3 region has the DNA TGTGCCAGCAGACTGGGACACTCCTCCTACGAGCAGTACTTC. It encodes CASRLGHSSYEQYF. The complete variable domain, with remaining parts taken from reference TRBV11-2 and TRBJ2-7, reads EAGVAQSPRYKIIEKRQSVAFWCNPISGHATLYWYQQILGQGPKLLIQFQNNGVVDDSQLPKDRFSAERLKGVDSTLKIQPAKLEDSAVYLCASRLGHSSYEQYFGPGTRLTVT.

The chain has TRBV5-4 and TRBJ2-7; TRBD2 agrees at 7 bases. The CDR3 runs 16 residues. Losses at the gene ends were 0 bases for V and 2 bases for J; bases not matched to a gene: 8. CDR1 is SGHNT, CDR2 YYREEE, per germline (reference sequence). The CDR3, as DNA: TGTGCCAGCAGCTTGGAAGGCGGGAGCGTCACCTACGAGCAGTACTTC. This encodes CASSLEGGSVTYEQYF.

The chain couples TRBV5-1 to TRBJ2-2; maybe TRBD2 (6 bases). This CDR3 contains 15 residues. Germline values: CDR1 SGHRS, CDR2 YFSETQ. Trimming took off 6 bases at V and 1 base at J, with 13 bases between the two ends. The CDR3 region is CASNRDSLNTGELFF. CDR3 nucleotides: TGCGCCAGCAACCGGGACTCCTTGAACACCGGGGAGCTGTTTTTT.

The rearrangement uses TRBV15 and TRBJ2-7, with no clear D. The CDR3 loop spans 14 amino acids. The germline V gene encodes CDR1 LNHNV and CDR2 YYDKDF (reference sequence). The ends were cut back, 0 bases at V and 6 bases at J, with 12 bases in the middle. The CDR3 sequence is CATSRDQVALEQYF. The CDR3, as DNA: TGTGCCACCAGCAGAGACCAGGTGGCCCTCGAGCAGTACTTC.

The CDR3 nucleotides read TGTGCCAGCAGTTTAACAGGGAGAACTGAAGCTTTCTTT. This codes for CASSLTGRTEAFF. The chain employs TRBV12-3 or TRBV12-4 and TRBJ1-1, with TRBD1 as a possible D gene (6 bases). This CDR3 has 13 residues. Trimming left V 2 bases short and J 5 bases short, with 9 bases between.

The chain couples TRBV28 to TRBJ2-7, with TRBD2 matching 8 bases. In germline, CDR1 is MDHEN, CDR2 SYDVKM. This CDR3 contains 15 residues. Germline trimming cut 3 bases from V and 3 bases from J; bases unmatched to any gene: 7. The CDR3, as DNA: TGTGCCAGCAGTTTCGTCAGCGGGAGATTCTACGAGCAGTACTTC. Protein sequence: CASSFVSGRFYEQYF.

The V and J genes are TRBV19 and TRBJ2-5, with 7 nucleotides matching TRBD1. Germline CDR1 and CDR2: LNHDA and SQIVND (reference sequence). The ends lost 10 bases at V and 5 bases at J; junction bases unmatched: 7. This CDR3 is built from 12 residues. This CDR3 is CATRQGRETQYF. DNA for the CDR3: TGTGCCACCAGACAGGGTCGGGAGACCCAGTACTTC.

The V call is TRBV5-1, the J call TRBJ2-3, with D hard to call. There are 12 residues in the CDR3. The ends were cut back, 3 bases at V and 5 bases at J, with 7 bases in the middle. Germline CDR1 is SGHRS and CDR2 is YFSETQ. The CDR3 loop reads CASSSMLDTQYF. CDR3 bases: TGCGCCAGCAGCTCTATGTTAGATACGCAGTATTTT. Combining the CDR3 with reference TRBV5-1 and TRBJ2-3 gives the whole variable domain KAGVTQTPRYLIKTRGQQVTLSCSPISGHRSVSWYQQTPGQGLQFLFEYFSETQRNKGNFPGRFSGRQFSNSRSEMNVSTLELGDSALYLCASSSMLDTQYFGPGTRLTVL.

The gene calls are TRBV11-2 and TRBJ1-5, with a possible D match to TRBD1 (6 bases). Trimming took off 5 bases at V and 6 bases at J, with 11 bases between the two ends. Germline V lookup: CDR1 SGHAT, CDR2 FQNNGV. This CDR3 region has 13 residues. The CDR3: CASSLTGSQPQHF. The CDR3 nucleotides read TGTGCCAGCAGCCTTACAGGGAGTCAGCCCCAGCATTTT.

The chain joins TRBV29-1 to TRBJ1-3; TRBD1 agrees at 9 bases. V shed 7 bases, J shed 0 bases, and the junction held 10 bases outside the gene matches. Germline assignment: CDR1 SQVTM and CDR2 ANQGSEA. The CDR3 consists of 16 residues. The CDR3 region is CSAQGQGSLSGNTIYF. In DNA form, the CDR3 reads TGCAGCGCCCAGGGACAGGGCAGTCTCTCTGGAAACACCATATATTTT.

In its sample, this clone was seen once. The chain recombines TRBV19 with TRBJ1-5; D unclear. CDR1 LNHDA and CDR2 SQIVND come from the germline V gene (reference sequence). V lost 10 bases, J lost 3 bases, and 13 bases lay in between. The CDR3 loop spans 13 amino acids. Written as DNA, the CDR3 is TGTGCCACTAACCTAGGGATCAATCAGCCCCAGCATTTT. Protein sequence: CATNLGINQPQHF.

This clone appeared a single time. The chain has TRBV19 and TRBJ1-4; 7 bases align to TRBD1. This CDR3 contains 16 residues. J lost 5 bases, V lost 5 bases, and 11 bases had no gene match. CDR1 is LNHDA, CDR2 SQIVND, per germline (reference sequence). CDR3 protein: CASSPPPGQTNEKLFF. DNA for the CDR3: TGTGCCAGTAGTCCTCCCCCGGGACAGACGAATGAAAAACTGTTTTTT.